This passage covers 3 T cell receptor beta chains from one sample sequenced in a study of cytomegalovirus exposure and HLA in healthy donors. Primers: 60 Vbeta forward and 13 Jbeta reverse. Method: immunoSEQ multiplex PCR; TCRdb's copy keeps in-frame clones and lacks some. The data contain more than 90,000 clones, 79% of them singletons. Sample: PBMCs. The receptors were sampled from a woman between 18 and 29 years old in good health and CMV-seropositive.

This clone has just one count. The rearrangement uses TRBV7-9 and TRBJ2-5, with D hard to call. Germline values: CDR1 SEHNR, CDR2 FQNEAQ (reference sequence). The V end was cut by 5 bases, the J end by 5 bases, with 9 bases between. The CDR3 length is 12 residues. CDR3 DNA: TGTGCCAGCAGCCCAGTGTCGGAGACCCAGTACTTC. It encodes CASSPVSETQYF.

This chain connects TRBV4-1 to TRBJ2-5; 7 bases line up with TRBD2. The V and J ends lost 4 bases and 0 bases, in that order; junction bases with no gene match: 11. This CDR3 region has 17 residues. CDR1 and CDR2 (germline): MGHRA, YSYEKL. DNA of the CDR3: TGCGCCAGCAGCCCCCTCATGGGCGGGGGATACCAAGAGACCCAGTACTTC. Translating gives CASSPLMGGGYQETQYF.

The rearrangement uses TRBV5-4 and TRBJ2-1; maybe TRBD2 (5 bases). Trimming shortened V by 0 bases and J by 6 bases, and 10 bases separated the two germline ends. From germline, CDR1 is SGHNT and CDR2 YYREEE (reference sequence). CDR3 length equals 14 residues. The CDR3 DNA reads TGTGCCAGCAGCTTGGGAGGGAGTAGCAATGAGCAGTTCTTC. This gives the protein CASSLGGSSNEQFF.